What follows are 9 T cell receptor beta chains derived from one specimen sequenced in a study of cytotoxic CD8 clonotypes in ibrutinib-treated CLL (dated by TCRdb to about 2021). The library relied on the immunoSEQ multiplex PCR assay. In TCRdb, the immuneACCESS table is reduced to in-frame sequences with V and J assigned. These tables do not hold every clone; where another copy was compared, an unresolved V gene accounts for under half, and the others remain unexplained. In all, the sample holds about 140,000 clones, and 75% to 95% of those were seen once. The top ten clonotypes cover more than 10% of the sample. What this sample's time point label stands for: about 11 months on ibrutinib. This specimen consisted of PBMCs, obtained after 12 months of ibrutinib treatment. The receptors shown here come from a human donor with chronic lymphocytic leukemia.

This CDR3 reads CASSGDRYRYGYTF. DNA of the CDR3: TGTGCCAGCAGTGGGGACAGATACCGATATGGCTACACCTTC. The V gene is TRBV2, the J gene TRBJ1-2; 7 bases fit TRBD1. This CDR3 has 14 residues. Germline trimming cut 4 bases from V and 5 bases from J; bases unmatched to any gene: 7. Looked up from germline, CDR1 is SNHLY and CDR2 is FYNNEI. The entire variable domain, with the rest obtained from reference TRBV2 and TRBJ1-2, is as follows: EPEVTQTPSHQVTQMGQEVILRCVPISNHLYFYWYRQILGQKVEFLVSFYNNEISEKSEIFDDQFSVERPDGSNFTLKIRSTKLEDSAMYFCASSGDRYRYGYTFGSGTRLTVV.

This chain uses TRBV28 with TRBJ2-7, with TRBD2 matching 12 bases. The CDR3 runs 16 residues. With V trimmed by 1 base and J by 2 bases, 3 bases remained unmatched. Germline-derived CDR1 and CDR2 are MDHEN and SYDVKM. CDR3 protein: CASSLSLAGGPYEQYF. CDR3 in DNA: TGTGCCAGCAGTTTATCGCTAGCGGGAGGGCCCTACGAGCAGTACTTC.

The V gene is TRBV5-4, the J gene TRBJ1-1; TRBD1 matches 8 bases. The CDR3 totals 14 residues. J was trimmed by 10 bases and V by 3 bases; bases with no gene match: 11. Germline values: CDR1 SGHNT, CDR2 YYREEE (reference sequence). The DNA for the CDR3 is TGTGCCAGCAGCTCCGACAGGGGTCAAGCTGGAGCTTTCTTT. It yields the protein CASSSDRGQAGAFF.

The chain uses TRBV28 and TRBJ2-3; D may be TRBD1 or TRBD2 (5 bases each). Germline V CDR1 and CDR2: MDHEN, SYDVKM. The CDR3 runs to 16 residues. The V end was cut by 3 bases, the J end by 2 bases, with 15 bases between. CDR3 coding DNA: TGTGCCAGCAGTTTTCGTGGGGGATCCCCCACAGATACGCAGTATTTT. Its translation is CASSFRGGSPTDTQYF.

This clone occurred once. This sequence joins TRBV21-1 and TRBJ2-7; the D call in the table, TRBD1, was not verified against the DNA. TRBV21-1 is an annotated pseudogene. CDR3 length equals 17 residues. The CDR3 region is CASSGLRTGGPNYEQYF. CDR3 coding DNA: TGTGCCAGCAGCGGATTAAGGACAGGGGGCCCCAACTACGAGCAGTACTTC.

The J gene is TRBJ2-7, the V gene TRBV15; unclear D gene. CDR1 is LNHNV and CDR2 is YYDKDF in the germline V gene (reference sequence). The ends were cut back, 0 bases at V and 2 bases at J, with 8 bases in the middle. The CDR3 covers 14 residues. In DNA form, the CDR3 reads TGTGCCACCAGCAGAGATGACTGGCCCTACGAGCAGTACTTC. Translation gives CATSRDDWPYEQYF.

Here the CDR3 DNA reads TGTGCCAGCTCACCCGTCCTAGACCCCACAGATACGCAGTATTTT. Translated, it gives CASSPVLDPTDTQYF. V is TRBV18 and J is TRBJ2-3; D not certain. The V and J ends lost 3 bases and 2 bases respectively, with 12 bases between them. This CDR3 comprises 15 residues. CDR1 and CDR2 (germline): KGHSH, LQKENI.

The chain has TRBV2 and TRBJ2-7, with a possible D match to TRBD1 (6 bases). The CDR3 runs to 14 residues. Germline V lookup: CDR1 SNHLY, CDR2 FYNNEI. Trimming stripped 7 bases from V and 2 bases from J, with 15 bases between. The CDR3 DNA reads TGTGCCAGCACCGAACAAGGGGGAACCTACGAGCAGTACTTC. Its translation: CASTEQGGTYEQYF.

This chain links TRBV19 with TRBJ1-2; a weak D match, TRBD1 (5 bases). The germline V gene encodes CDR1 LNHDA and CDR2 SQIVND (reference sequence). V lost 3 bases, J lost 4 bases, and 12 bases lay in between. This CDR3 has 14 amino acids. CDR3 DNA sequence: TGTGCCAGTAGTATGAAGGACATCGGCTATGGCTACACCTTC. This gives the protein CASSMKDIGYGYTF.